The entry below gives a single T cell receptor (beta chain) sequence along with its context. Its antigen is as yet unknown. This entry belongs to a study of OX40 agonist ivuxolimab in advanced cancers. Study as a whole: Of mixed ages from about 23 to 79 and averaging 60 years, the group was approximately 84% male.

Study-level results: A proportion of nonresponders additionally exhibited low normalized T-cell clonal expansion. By week 6 at 0.1 to 3.0 mg/kg, blood CD4+ and CD8+ T cells had expanded clonally.

Assay used: immunoSEQ multiplex PCR; TCRdb lists only in-frame clones, some missing. The sample consists of 45,000 to 55,000 clones, approximately 86% of them appearing once. Sequencing used CD4+ or CD8+ T cells sorted from blood, obtained in a trial of the OX40 agonist ivuxolimab. The receptor's source is an adult with an advanced solid tumor such as melanoma, head and neck, liver or kidney cancer.

CDR3 residues: CASSRPPIGDEQYF. As DNA, the CDR3 is TGTGCCAGCAGCCGCCCCCCCATCGGCGACGAGCAGTACTTC. V is TRBV13 and J is TRBJ2-7; no definite D call. The CDR3 runs to 14 residues. The V and J ends lost 5 bases and 5 bases respectively, with 16 bases between them. Germline CDR1 and CDR2: PRHDT and FYEKMQ (reference sequence).